This TCR beta chain was profiled in a study of blood T cell repertoires in COVID-19. Data came from immunoSEQ multiplex PCR; TCRdb stores just in-frame clones and leaves some out. The table lists around 220,000 clones, 65% to 90% of them singletons. Trimming cost V 4 bases and J 6 bases, with 9 bases left between them. From germline, CDR1 is SGHRS and CDR2 YFSETQ. The CDR3 runs 12 residues. This sequence was found in a woman of 80 years or more with active or convalescent COVID-19. The genes are TRBV5-1 and TRBJ2-3; TRBD2 might be the D (5 bases). Sequenced material: peripheral blood. CDR3 nucleotides: TGCGCCAGCAGCGACTTAGCGGATACGCAGTATTTT. Its translation: CASSDLADTQYF.